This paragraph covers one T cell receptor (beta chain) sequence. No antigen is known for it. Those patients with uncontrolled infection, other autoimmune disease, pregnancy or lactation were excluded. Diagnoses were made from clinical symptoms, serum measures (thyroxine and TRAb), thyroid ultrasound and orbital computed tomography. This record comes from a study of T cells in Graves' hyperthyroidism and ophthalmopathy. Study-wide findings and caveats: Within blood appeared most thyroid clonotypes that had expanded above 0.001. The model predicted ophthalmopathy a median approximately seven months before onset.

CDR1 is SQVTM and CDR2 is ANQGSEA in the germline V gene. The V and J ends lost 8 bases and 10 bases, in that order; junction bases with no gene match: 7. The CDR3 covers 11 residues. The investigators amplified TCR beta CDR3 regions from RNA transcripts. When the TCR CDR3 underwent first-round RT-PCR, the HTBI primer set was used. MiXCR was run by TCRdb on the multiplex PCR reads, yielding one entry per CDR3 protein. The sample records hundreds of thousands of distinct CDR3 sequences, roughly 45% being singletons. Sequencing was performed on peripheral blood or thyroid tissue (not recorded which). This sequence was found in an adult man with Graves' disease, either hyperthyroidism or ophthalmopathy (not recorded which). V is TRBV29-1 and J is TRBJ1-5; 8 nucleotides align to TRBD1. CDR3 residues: CSLVTGDPQHF. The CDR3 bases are TGCAGCTTGGTGACAGGGGACCCCCAGCATTTT.